This is a list of T cell receptor beta chains from one sample in a study of blood T cell repertoires in COVID-19. The method was immunoSEQ multiplex PCR; TCRdb's version includes in-frame clones alone and lacks a portion of them. The sample includes 250,000 or so clones, roughly nine tenths of them seen just once. The source material was PBMCs or T cells enriched from blood (not recorded which). Receptors originate from a young woman who had recovered from COVID-19. The CDR3 runs from the conserved cysteine through the conserved F or W. The D gene is left open where the match is weak. Where a row states a size, it is once, few, many or the class of an expanded clone; other rows omit it.

TRBD1 | TRBJ1-2 | - | TRBV2 | TGTGCCATATCAAAGGGGGCGACCTATGGGGTCTATGGCTACACCTTC | CAISKGATYGVYGYTF
TRBD2 | TRBJ2-7 | - | TRBV30 | TGTGCCTGGAGCGGGACTAGCGGGATACCCTACGAGCAGTACTTC | CAWSGTSGIPYEQYF
- | TRBJ2-3 | - | TRBV28 | TGTGCCAGCAGTTCGACCGGTTCGGAGTTGAGAACAGATACGCAGTATTTT | CASSSTGSELRTDTQYF
- | TRBJ2-7 | few | TRBV21-1 | TGTGCCAGCAGCAAAGTGTACCGTCTATCCTACGAGCAGTACTTC | CASSKVYRLSYEQYF
- | TRBJ1-5 | few | TRBV9 | TGTGCCAGCAGCGTAGGCGAGAATTATAGCAATCAGCCCCAGCATTTT | CASSVGENYSNQPQHF
TRBD2 | TRBJ2-1 | - | TRBV25-1 | TGTGCCAGCAGTTCCCGGACTAGCGGAGGCTACAATGAGCAGTTCTTC | CASSSRTSGGYNEQFF
- | TRBJ2-1 | once | TRBV7-8 | TGTGCCAGCAGCCCTTCTGTCCTAGCGTTTGAGCAGTTCTTC | CASSPSVLAFEQFF
- | TRBJ1-1 | - | TRBV21-1 | TGTGCCAGCAGCAAAGAATCGGGTGATGGGACTGAAGCTTTCTTT | CASSKESGDGTEAFF
- | TRBJ1-3 | - | TRBV3-1/TRBV3-2 | TGTGCCAGCGGCGACGAGGGAGCCATATATTTT | CASGDEGAIYF
- | TRBJ2-5 | - | TRBV7-2 | TGTGCCAGCAGCTTTCCAGGGGCAGAGACCCAGTACTTC | CASSFPGAETQYF
TRBD2 | TRBJ2-1 | - | TRBV2 | TGTGCCAGCATCAGGGAATGGGCTAGCGGGGGGACCTACAATGAGCAGTTCTTC | CASIREWASGGTYNEQFF